The 15 T cell receptor beta chains listed next were all sequenced from one sample in a study of blood T cell repertoires in COVID-19. Some clones are missing from TCRdb's copy, which holds only in-frame ones; the method was immunoSEQ multiplex PCR. The data hold around 62,000 clones, with around nine tenths observed a single time. Source material: PBMCs or T cells enriched from blood (not recorded which). The source is a woman aged 40-49 years who had recovered from COVID-19.

The J gene is TRBJ2-3, the V gene TRBV19; D gene unclear. The CDR3 sequence is 14 residues long. V was trimmed by 1 base and J by 4 bases, leaving 9 bases between them. Germline-derived CDR1 and CDR2 are LNHDA and SQIVND (reference sequence). CDR3 sequence (DNA): TGTGCCAGTAGTATAGGCGAAAGCGCAGATACGCAGTATTTT. Translation gives CASSIGESADTQYF.

This clone has just one count. This chain connects TRBV5-1 to TRBJ2-5, with D possibly matching TRBD2 (7 bases). Trimming shortened V by 5 bases and J by 3 bases, and 17 bases separated the two germline ends. The CDR3 totals 15 residues. Germline V gene sequence: CDR1 SGHRS, CDR2 YFSETQ. The CDR3 here is CASRDWGGAEETQYF. The CDR3 DNA follows: TGCGCCAGCAGAGATTGGGGGGGGGCAGAAGAGACCCAGTACTTC.

The rearrangement joins TRBV5-4 to TRBJ2-7; TRBD1 agrees at 11 bases. CDR1 is SGHNT, CDR2 YYREEE, per germline (reference sequence). J gave up 0 bases and V 4 bases, and 12 bases lay outside the gene matches. The CDR3 totals 18 residues. DNA of the CDR3: TGTGCCAGCAGCCGCGGGGGAGGACAGGGGGCAAGCTCCTACGAGCAGTACTTC. Translating gives CASSRGGGQGASSYEQYF.

Only a few counts were recorded for this clone. V is TRBV19 and J is TRBJ1-6, with D possibly matching TRBD1 (6 bases). Trimming cost V 9 bases and J 6 bases, with 15 bases left between them. The germline CDR1 and CDR2 sequences are LNHDA and SQIVND (reference sequence). The CDR3 is made up of 14 amino acids. CDR3 residues: CASQPGGPNSPLHF. DNA of the CDR3: TGTGCCAGCCAGCCCGGGGGGCCTAATTCACCCCTCCACTTT.

The chain is built from TRBV3-1 (or the pseudogene TRBV3-2) and TRBJ2-3, with 8 bases aligning to TRBD2. Germline V gene lookup returns CDR1 LGHDT and CDR2 YNNKEL (reference sequence). V was pared by 4 bases and J by 5 bases, with 2 bases of the junction left unmatched. CDR3 length: 13 residues. DNA for the CDR3: TGTGCCAGCAGCCCGGGGGGGGAAGATACGCAGTATTTT. Residues: CASSPGGEDTQYF.

The CDR3 DNA is TGTGCCAGCAACAGAAGGGGACTTGAAAAACTGTTTTTT. Its protein is CASNRRGLEKLFF. The rearrangement links TRBV19 to TRBJ1-4, with D maybe TRBD1 (5 bases). The germline gives CDR1 LNHDA, CDR2 SQIVND (reference sequence). Trimming removed 9 bases at V and 7 bases at J, with 15 bases between. This CDR3 is 13 amino acids long.

This chain links TRBV5-1 with TRBJ2-2; TRBD2 is a possible D gene (6 bases). CDR3 length: 15 residues. V dropped 4 bases and J dropped 6 bases, with 16 bases sitting between them. Germline CDR1 and CDR2: SGHRS and YFSETQ. CDR3 amino acids: CASSDAVGEAGELFF. In nucleotides, the CDR3 is TGCGCCAGCAGCGACGCTGTGGGGGAGGCCGGGGAGCTGTTTTTT.

This chain joins TRBV5-6 and TRBJ1-1; D not certain. The CDR3 is made up of 16 amino acids. CDR1 SGHDT and CDR2 YYEEEE come from the germline V gene. Trimming removed 4 bases from V and 1 base from J, with 17 bases in between. The CDR3 loop reads CASSLGFRVPNTEAFF. The CDR3 coding sequence is TGTGCCAGCAGCCTTGGTTTTCGGGTTCCGAACACTGAAGCTTTCTTT. Full variable domain (missing parts from reference TRBV5-6 and TRBJ1-1): DAGVTQSPTHLIKTRGQQVTLRCSPKSGHDTVSWYQQALGQGPQFIFQYYEEEERQRGNFPDRFSGHQFPNYSSELNVNALLLGDSALYLCASSLGFRVPNTEAFFGQGTRLTVV.

This chain connects TRBV19 to TRBJ1-1; 10 nucleotides align to TRBD1. Germline values: CDR1 LNHDA, CDR2 SQIVND (reference sequence). The CDR3 runs to 15 residues. J was trimmed by 4 bases and V by 5 bases; bases with no gene match: 7. The CDR3 DNA reads TGTGCCAGTAGTCCGATGACAGGGGGCGTCACTGAAGCTTTCTTT. Its protein is CASSPMTGGVTEAFF.

This clone was seen once. The chain has TRBV3-1 (or the pseudogene TRBV3-2) and TRBJ2-7, with 7 nucleotides matching TRBD1. The germline V gene encodes CDR1 LGHDT and CDR2 YNNKEL (reference sequence). J lost 2 bases, V lost 7 bases, and 5 bases had no gene match. The CDR3 runs 13 residues. As DNA, the CDR3 is TGTGCCAGCATTGACAGGGTCACCTACGAGCAGTACTTC. The encoded protein is CASIDRVTYEQYF.

This sequence joins TRBV9 and TRBJ2-3; 7 bases fit TRBD2. The CDR3 contains 18 residues. In germline, CDR1 is SGDLS, CDR2 YYNGEE. Unmatched junction bases numbered 18, after V lost 6 bases and J lost 2 bases. CDR3 DNA sequence: TGTGCCAGCACCCAATATCTAGCGGAGGGCTTTAACACAGATACGCAGTATTTT. Encoded protein: CASTQYLAEGFNTDTQYF.

This clone was counted a few times. The V and J genes are TRBV4-2 and TRBJ2-5; 10 nucleotides align to TRBD1. Per the germline V gene, CDR1 is LGHNA and CDR2 is YNFKEQ. The J segment lost 1 base and the V segment lost 4 bases, leaving 18 bases of the junction unmatched. This CDR3 has 20 residues. CDR3 residues: CASSPLGGTGDTYGQETQYF. The CDR3 nucleotides are TGTGCCAGCAGCCCCCTGGGGGGGACAGGGGACACTTATGGCCAAGAGACCCAGTACTTC.

DNA of the CDR3: TGTGCCAGCAGCTCCCCGGGGTGGTCGCCTGGAAACACCATATATTTT. As protein: CASSSPGWSPGNTIYF. The chain employs TRBV11-2 and TRBJ1-3; D unresolved. V lost 4 bases, J lost 2 bases, and 15 bases lay in between. There are 16 residues in the CDR3. CDR1 SGHAT and CDR2 FQNNGV come from the germline V gene.

The CDR3 loop is CASSLAVGDRGYEQYF. The CDR3 DNA reads as TGTGCCAGCAGCTTAGCCGTGGGAGACAGGGGCTACGAGCAGTACTTC. The chain combines TRBV7-6 with TRBJ2-7; TRBD1 aligns across 8 bases. The CDR3 has 16 residues. V shed 0 bases, J shed 3 bases, and the junction held 7 bases outside the gene matches. Germline V gene data show CDR1 as SGHVS and CDR2 as FNYEAQ.

This sequence joins TRBV6-2 or TRBV6-3 and TRBJ1-2; D perhaps matches TRBD1 (6 bases). Germline V CDR1 and CDR2: MNHEY, SVGEGT. V shed 6 bases and J shed 8 bases, with 25 bases lying between them. The CDR3 is made up of 16 amino acids. The CDR3 nucleotides read TGTGCCAGCAGCCCTACCCCGACAGGTTTTGTTTTAGGCTACACCTTC. Translated, it gives CASSPTPTGFVLGYTF.